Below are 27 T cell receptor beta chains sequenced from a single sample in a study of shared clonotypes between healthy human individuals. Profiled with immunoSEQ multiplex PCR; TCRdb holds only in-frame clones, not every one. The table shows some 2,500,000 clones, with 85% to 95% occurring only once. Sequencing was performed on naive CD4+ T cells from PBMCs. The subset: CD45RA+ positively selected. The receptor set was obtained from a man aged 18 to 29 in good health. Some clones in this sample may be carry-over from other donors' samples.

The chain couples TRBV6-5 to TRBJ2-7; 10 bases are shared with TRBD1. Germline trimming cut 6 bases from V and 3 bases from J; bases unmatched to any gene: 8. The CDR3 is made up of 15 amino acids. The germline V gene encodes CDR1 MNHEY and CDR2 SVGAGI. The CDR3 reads CASRTSGQGFYEQYF. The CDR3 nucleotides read TGTGCCAGCAGGACATCGGGACAGGGGTTCTACGAGCAGTACTTC.

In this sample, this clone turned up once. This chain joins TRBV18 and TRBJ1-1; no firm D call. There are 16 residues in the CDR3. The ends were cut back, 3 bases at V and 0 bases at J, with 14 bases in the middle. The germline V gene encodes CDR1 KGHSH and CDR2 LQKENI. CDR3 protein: CASSPRREGMNTEAFF. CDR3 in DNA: TGTGCCAGCTCACCGCGACGCGAGGGCATGAACACTGAAGCTTTCTTT.

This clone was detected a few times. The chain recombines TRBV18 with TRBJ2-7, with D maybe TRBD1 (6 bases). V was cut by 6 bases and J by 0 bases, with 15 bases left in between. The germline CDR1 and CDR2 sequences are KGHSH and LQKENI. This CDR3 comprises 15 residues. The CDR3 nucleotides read TGTGCCAGCTCCGTCACAGGGCAATTCTCCTACGAGCAGTACTTC. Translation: CASSVTGQFSYEQYF.

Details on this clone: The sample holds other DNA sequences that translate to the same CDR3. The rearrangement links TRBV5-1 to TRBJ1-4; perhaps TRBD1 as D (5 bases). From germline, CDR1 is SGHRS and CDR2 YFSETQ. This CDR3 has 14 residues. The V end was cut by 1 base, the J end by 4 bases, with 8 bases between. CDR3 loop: CASSLQGGNEKLFF. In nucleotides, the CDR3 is TGCGCCAGCAGCTTGCAGGGTGGTAATGAAAAACTGTTTTTT.

The chain's CDR3 is CASSWYGGRSGEQYF. CDR3 DNA: TGTGCCAGCAGTTGGTATGGCGGGAGATCGGGTGAGCAGTACTTC. This rearrangement joins TRBV6-5 to TRBJ2-7, with TRBD2 matching over 7 bases. V trimming: 4 bases; J trimming: 7 bases; junction bases outside the gene matches: 13. The length of the CDR3 is 15 residues. Germline loops: CDR1 MNHEY, CDR2 SVGAGI.

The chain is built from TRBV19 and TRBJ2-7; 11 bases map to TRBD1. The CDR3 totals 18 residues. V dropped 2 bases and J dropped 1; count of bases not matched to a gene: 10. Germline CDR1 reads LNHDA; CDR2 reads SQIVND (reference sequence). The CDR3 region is CASSITSDRGLRSYEQYF. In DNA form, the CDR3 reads TGTGCCAGTAGTATAACTTCGGACAGGGGGCTGCGGTCCTACGAGCAGTACTTC.

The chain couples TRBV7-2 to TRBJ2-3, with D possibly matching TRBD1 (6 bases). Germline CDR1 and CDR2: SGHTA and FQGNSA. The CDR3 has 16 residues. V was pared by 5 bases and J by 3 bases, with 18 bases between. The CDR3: CASSPKVTGRTDTQYF. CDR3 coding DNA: TGTGCCAGCAGCCCGAAAGTTACAGGGCGTACAGATACGCAGTATTTT.

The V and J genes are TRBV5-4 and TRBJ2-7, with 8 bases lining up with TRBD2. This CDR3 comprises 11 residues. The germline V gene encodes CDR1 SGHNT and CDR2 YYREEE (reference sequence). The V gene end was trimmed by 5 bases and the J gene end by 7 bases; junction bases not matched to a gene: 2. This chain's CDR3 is CASRGGGEQYF. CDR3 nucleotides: TGTGCCAGCAGGGGCGGGGGGGAGCAGTACTTC. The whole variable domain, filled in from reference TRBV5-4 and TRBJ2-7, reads ETGVTQSPTHLIKTRGQQVTLRCSSQSGHNTVSWYQQALGQGPQFIFQYYREEENGRGNFPPRFSGLQFPNYSSELNVNALELDDSALYLCASRGGGEQYFGPGTRLTVT.

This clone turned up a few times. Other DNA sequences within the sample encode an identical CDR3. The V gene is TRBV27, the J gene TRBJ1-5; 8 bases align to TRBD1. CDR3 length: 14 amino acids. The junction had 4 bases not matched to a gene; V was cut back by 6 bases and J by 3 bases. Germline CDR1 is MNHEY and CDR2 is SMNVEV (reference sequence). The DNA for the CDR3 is TGTGCCAGCAGGCGGACAGGGTTCAATCAGCCCCAGCATTTT. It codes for CASRRTGFNQPQHF.

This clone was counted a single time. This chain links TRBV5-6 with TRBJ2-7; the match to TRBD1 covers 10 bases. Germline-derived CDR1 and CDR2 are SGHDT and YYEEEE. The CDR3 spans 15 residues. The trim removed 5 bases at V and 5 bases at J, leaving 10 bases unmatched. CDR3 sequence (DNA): TGTGCCAGCAGGGTCAGGGGGACAGGGGTCCACGAGCAGTACTTC. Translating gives CASRVRGTGVHEQYF. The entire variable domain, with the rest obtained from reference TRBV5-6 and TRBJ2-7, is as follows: DAGVTQSPTHLIKTRGQQVTLRCSPKSGHDTVSWYQQALGQGPQFIFQYYEEEERQRGNFPDRFSGHQFPNYSSELNVNALLLGDSALYLCASRVRGTGVHEQYFGPGTRLTVT.

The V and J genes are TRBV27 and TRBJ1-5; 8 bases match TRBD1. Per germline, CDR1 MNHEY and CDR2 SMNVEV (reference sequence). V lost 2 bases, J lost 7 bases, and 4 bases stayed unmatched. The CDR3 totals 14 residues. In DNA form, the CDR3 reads TGTGCCAGCAGTTTAACGGACAGGGAACAGCCCCAGCATTTT. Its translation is CASSLTDREQPQHF.

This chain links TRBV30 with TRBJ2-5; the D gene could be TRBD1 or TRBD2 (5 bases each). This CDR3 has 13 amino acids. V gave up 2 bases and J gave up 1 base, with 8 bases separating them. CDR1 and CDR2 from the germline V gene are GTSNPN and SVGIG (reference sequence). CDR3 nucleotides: TGTGCCTGGAGTAAGGGACCCCAAGAGACCCAGTACTTC. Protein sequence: CAWSKGPQETQYF. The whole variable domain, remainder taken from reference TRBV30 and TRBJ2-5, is SQTIHQWPATLVQPVGSPLSLECTVEGTSNPNLYWYRQAAGRGLQLLFYSVGIGQISSEVPQNLSASRPQDRQFILSSKKLLLSDSGFYLCAWSKGPQETQYFGPGTRLLVL.

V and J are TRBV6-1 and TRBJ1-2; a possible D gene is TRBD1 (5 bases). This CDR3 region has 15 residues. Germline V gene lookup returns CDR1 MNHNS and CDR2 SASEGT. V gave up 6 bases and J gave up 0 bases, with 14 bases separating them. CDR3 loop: CASRGPGRSNYGYTF. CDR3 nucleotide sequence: TGTGCCAGCAGAGGTCCGGGACGCTCTAACTATGGCTACACCTTC.

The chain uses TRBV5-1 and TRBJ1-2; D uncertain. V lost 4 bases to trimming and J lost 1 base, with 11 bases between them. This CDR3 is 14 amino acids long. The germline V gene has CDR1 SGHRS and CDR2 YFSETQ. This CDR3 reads CASSKDGLNYGYTF. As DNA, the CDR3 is TGCGCCAGCAGCAAGGACGGACTTAACTATGGCTACACCTTC.

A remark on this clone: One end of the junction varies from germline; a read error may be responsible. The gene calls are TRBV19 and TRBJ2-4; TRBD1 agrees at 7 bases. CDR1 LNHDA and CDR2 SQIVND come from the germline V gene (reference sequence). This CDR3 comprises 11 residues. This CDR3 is CASSTDRAVCF. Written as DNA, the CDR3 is TGTGCCAGTAGCACCGACAGGGCCGTTTGCTTC.

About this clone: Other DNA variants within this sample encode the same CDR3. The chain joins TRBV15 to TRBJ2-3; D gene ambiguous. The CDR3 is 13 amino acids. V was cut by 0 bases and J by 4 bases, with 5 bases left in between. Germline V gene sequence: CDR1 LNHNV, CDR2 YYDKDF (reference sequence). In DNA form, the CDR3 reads TGTGCCACCAGCAGAGATCCCGCAGATACGCAGTATTTT. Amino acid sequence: CATSRDPADTQYF.

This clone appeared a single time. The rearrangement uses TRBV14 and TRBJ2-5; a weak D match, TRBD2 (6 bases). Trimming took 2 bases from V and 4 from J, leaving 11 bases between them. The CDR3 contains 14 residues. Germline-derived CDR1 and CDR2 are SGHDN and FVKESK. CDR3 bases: TGTGCCAGCAGCCAACGACTAGGACGAGAGACCCAGTACTTC. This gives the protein CASSQRLGRETQYF.

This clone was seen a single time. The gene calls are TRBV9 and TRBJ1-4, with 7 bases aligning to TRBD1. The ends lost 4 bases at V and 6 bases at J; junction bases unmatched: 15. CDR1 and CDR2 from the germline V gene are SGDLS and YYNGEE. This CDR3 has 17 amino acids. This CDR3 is CASSPPEGGREDEKLFF. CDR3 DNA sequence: TGTGCCAGCAGCCCCCCCGAAGGGGGCCGGGAAGATGAAAAACTGTTTTTT.

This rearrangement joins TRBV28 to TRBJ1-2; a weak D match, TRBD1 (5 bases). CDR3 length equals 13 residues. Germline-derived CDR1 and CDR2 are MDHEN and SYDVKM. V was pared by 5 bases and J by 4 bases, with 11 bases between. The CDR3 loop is CASSPGGAYGYTF. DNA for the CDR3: TGTGCCAGCAGTCCGGGCGGGGCCTATGGCTACACCTTC.

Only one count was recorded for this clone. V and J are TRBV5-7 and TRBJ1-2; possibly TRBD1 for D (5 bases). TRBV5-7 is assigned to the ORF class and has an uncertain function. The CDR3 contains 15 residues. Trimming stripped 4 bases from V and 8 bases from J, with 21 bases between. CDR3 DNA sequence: TGTGCCAGCAGCCTCTGGACATTAGCTGGGTACGGCTACACCTTC. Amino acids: CASSLWTLAGYGYTF.

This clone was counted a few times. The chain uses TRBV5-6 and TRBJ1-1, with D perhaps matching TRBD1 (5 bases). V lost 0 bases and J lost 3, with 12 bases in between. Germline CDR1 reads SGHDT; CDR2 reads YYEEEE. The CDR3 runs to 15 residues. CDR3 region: CASSLVWGGDTEAFF. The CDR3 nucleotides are TGTGCCAGCAGCTTGGTTTGGGGAGGGGACACTGAAGCTTTCTTT.

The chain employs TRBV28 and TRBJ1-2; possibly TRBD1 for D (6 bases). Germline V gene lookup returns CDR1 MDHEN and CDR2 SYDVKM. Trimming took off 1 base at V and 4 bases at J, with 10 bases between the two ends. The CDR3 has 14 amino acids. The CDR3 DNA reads TGTGCCAGCAGTTTATCCGGGGACACCTATGGCTACACCTTC. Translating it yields CASSLSGDTYGYTF.

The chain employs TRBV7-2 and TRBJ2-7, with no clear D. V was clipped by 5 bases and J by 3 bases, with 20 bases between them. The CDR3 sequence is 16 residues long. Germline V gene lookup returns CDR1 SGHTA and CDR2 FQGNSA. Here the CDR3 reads CASSLRVAGADYEQYF. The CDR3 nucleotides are TGTGCCAGCAGCCTACGGGTGGCAGGAGCTGACTACGAGCAGTACTTC.

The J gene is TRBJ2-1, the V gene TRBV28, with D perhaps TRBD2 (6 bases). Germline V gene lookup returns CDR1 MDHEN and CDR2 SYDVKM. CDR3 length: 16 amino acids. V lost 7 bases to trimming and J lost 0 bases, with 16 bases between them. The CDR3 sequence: CASIGRDGSSYNEQFF. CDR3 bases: TGTGCCAGCATTGGCCGGGACGGGAGCTCCTACAATGAGCAGTTCTTC.

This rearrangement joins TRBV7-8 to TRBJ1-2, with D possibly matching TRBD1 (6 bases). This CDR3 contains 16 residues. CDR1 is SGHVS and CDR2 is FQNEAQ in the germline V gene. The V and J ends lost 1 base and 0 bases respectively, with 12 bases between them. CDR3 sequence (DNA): TGTGCCAGCAGCTTAGGTCTGGGGGCTACTAACTATGGCTACACCTTC. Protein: CASSLGLGATNYGYTF.

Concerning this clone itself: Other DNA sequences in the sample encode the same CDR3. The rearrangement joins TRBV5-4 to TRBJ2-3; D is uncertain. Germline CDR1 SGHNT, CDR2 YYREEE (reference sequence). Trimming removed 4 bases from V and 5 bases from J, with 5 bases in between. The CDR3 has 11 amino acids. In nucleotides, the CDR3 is TGTGCCAGCAGCACCAGAGATACGCAGTATTTT. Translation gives CASSTRDTQYF.

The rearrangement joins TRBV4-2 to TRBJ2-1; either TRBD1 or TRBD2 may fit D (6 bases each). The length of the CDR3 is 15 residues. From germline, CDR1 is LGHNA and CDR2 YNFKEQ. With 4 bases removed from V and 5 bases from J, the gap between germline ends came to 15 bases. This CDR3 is CASSPHGGSNNEQFF. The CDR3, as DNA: TGTGCCAGCAGCCCCCACGGGGGCAGCAACAATGAGCAGTTCTTC.